The source of this T cell receptor (beta chain) is a study of graft-versus-host responses after intestinal transplantation. The overall study: Recipients were given multivisceral, liver-intestinal, or isolated intestinal transplants.

V was shortened by 5 bases and J by 4 bases, with 23 bases between the two germline ends. The V gene's germline CDR1 is SGHTA and CDR2 FQGNSA. CDR3 size: 17 residues. Some clones are missing from TCRdb's copy, which holds only in-frame ones; the method was immunoSEQ multiplex PCR. The sample has roughly 4,800 clones, approximately 75% seen once. The count of this clone is one. The TCR was taken from a human patient who received an intestinal transplant, so some T cells may come from the graft donor. The rearrangement uses TRBV7-2 and TRBJ1-1, with D perhaps TRBD1 (6 bases). Sequenced material: PBMCs, taken about 550 days after intestinal transplant. The DNA of the CDR3 is TGTGCCAGCAGCCCGGGGGGCAGTTACACCACCCGCACTGAAGCTTTCTTT. This encodes CASSPGGSYTTRTEAFF. Based on the CDR3 plus reference TRBV7-2 and TRBJ1-1, the full variable domain is GAGVSQSPSNKVTEKGKDVELRCDPISGHTALYWYRQSLGQGLEFLIYFQGNSAPDKSGLPSDRFSAERTGGSVSTLTIQRTQQEDSAVYLCASSPGGSYTTRTEAFFGQGTRLTVV.